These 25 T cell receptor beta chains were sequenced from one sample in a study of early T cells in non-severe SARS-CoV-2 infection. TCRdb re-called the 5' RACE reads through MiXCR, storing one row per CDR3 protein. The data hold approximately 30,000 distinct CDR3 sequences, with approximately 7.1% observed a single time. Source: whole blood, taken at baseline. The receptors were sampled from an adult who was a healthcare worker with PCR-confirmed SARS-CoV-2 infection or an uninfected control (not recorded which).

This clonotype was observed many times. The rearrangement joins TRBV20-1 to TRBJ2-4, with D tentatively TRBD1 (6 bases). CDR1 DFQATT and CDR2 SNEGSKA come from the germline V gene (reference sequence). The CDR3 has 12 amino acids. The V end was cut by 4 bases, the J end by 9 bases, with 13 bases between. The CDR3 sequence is CSANRERAIQYF. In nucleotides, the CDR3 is TGCAGTGCTAACAGGGAGAGGGCCATTCAGTACTTC.

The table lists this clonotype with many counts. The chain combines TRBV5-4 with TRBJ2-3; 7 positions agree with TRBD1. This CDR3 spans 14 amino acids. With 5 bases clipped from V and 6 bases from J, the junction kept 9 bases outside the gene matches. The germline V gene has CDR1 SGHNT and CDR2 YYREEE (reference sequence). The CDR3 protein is CASRLRTGDDTQYF. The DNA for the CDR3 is TGTGCCAGCAGGCTACGGACAGGAGATGATACGCAGTATTTT.

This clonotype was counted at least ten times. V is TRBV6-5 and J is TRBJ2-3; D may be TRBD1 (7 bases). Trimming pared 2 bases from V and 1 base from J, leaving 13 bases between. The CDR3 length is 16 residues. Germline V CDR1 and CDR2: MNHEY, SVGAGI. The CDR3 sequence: CASSYGARGGTDTQYF. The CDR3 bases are TGTGCCAGCAGTTACGGGGCCAGGGGGGGCACAGATACGCAGTATTTT.

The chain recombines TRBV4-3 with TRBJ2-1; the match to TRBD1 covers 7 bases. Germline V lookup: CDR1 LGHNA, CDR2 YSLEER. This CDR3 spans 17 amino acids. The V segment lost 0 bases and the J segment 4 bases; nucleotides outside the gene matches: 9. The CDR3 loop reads CASSQDRGGGWYNEQFF. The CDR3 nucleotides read TGCGCCAGCAGCCAAGATCGAGGGGGCGGTTGGTACAATGAGCAGTTCTTC.

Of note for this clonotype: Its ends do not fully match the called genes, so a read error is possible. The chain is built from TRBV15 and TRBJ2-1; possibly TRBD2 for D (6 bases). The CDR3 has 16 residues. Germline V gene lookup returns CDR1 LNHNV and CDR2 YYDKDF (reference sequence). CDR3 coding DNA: TGTGTCACCAGCAGAGATCGGAGGGGCCTCTACAATGAGCAGTTCTTC. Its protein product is CVTSRDRRGLYNEQFF.

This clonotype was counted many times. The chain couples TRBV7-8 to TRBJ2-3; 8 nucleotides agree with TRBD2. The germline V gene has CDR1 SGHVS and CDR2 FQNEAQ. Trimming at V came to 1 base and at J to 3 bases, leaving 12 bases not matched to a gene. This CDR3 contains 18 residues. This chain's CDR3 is CASSLGGGSSGPTDTQYF. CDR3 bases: TGTGCCAGCAGCTTAGGGGGCGGGTCTAGCGGGCCGACAGATACGCAGTATTTT. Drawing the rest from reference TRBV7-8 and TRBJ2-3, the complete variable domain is GAGVSQSPRYKVAKRGQDVALRCDPISGHVSLFWYQQALGQGPEFLTYFQNEAQLDKSGLPSDRFFAERPEGSVSTLKIQRTQQEDSAVYLCASSLGGGSSGPTDTQYFGPGTRLTVL.

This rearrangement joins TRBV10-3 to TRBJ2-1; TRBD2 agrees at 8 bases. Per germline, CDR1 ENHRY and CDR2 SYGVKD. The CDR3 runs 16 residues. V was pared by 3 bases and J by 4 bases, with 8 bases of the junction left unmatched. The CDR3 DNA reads TGTGCCATCAGTGATTTAGCGGGGTCGTTGTACAATGAGCAGTTCTTC. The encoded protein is CAISDLAGSLYNEQFF.

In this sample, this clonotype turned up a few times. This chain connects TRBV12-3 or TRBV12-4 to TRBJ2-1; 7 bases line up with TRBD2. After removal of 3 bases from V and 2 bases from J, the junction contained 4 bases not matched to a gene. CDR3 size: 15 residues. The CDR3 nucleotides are TGTGCCAGCAGTTTTGCGGGAGTAACCTACAATGAGCAGTTCTTC. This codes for CASSFAGVTYNEQFF.

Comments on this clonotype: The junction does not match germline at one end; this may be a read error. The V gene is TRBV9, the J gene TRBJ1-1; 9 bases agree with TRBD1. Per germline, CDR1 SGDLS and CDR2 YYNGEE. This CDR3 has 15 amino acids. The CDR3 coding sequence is TGTGCCACCAGCGGAGGACAGGGGCGAAACACTGAAGCTTTCTTT. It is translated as CATSGGQGRNTEAFF.

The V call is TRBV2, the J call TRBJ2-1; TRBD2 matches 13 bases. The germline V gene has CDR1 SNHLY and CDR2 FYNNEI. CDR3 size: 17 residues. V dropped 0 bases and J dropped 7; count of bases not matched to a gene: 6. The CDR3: CASSEAPGTSGINEQFF. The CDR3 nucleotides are TGTGCCAGCAGTGAAGCCCCCGGGACTAGCGGGATAAATGAGCAGTTCTTC.

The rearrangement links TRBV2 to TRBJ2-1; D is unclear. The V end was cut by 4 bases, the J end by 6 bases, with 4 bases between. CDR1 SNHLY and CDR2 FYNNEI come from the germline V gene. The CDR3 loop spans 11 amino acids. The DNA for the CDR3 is TGTGCCAGCAGTGTGACCAATGAGCAGTTCTTC. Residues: CASSVTNEQFF. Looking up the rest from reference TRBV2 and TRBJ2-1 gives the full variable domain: EPEVTQTPSHQVTQMGQEVILRCVPISNHLYFYWYRQILGQKVEFLVSFYNNEISEKSEIFDDQFSVERPDGSNFTLKIRSTKLEDSAMYFCASSVTNEQFFGPGTRLTVL.

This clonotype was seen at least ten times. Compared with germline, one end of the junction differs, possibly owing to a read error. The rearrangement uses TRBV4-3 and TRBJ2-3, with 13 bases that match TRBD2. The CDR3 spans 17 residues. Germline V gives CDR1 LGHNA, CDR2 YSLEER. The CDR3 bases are TGCGCCAGCAGCGAAGAGCCGGGACTAGCGGGACCAGATACGCAGTATTTT. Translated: CASSEEPGLAGPDTQYF.

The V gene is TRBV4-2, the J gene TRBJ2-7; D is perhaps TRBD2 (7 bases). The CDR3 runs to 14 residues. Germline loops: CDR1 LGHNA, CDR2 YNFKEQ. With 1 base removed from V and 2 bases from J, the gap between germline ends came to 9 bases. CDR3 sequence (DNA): TGTGCCAGCAGCCAAGGGGAGGGGGCCTACGAGCAGTACTTC. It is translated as CASSQGEGAYEQYF.

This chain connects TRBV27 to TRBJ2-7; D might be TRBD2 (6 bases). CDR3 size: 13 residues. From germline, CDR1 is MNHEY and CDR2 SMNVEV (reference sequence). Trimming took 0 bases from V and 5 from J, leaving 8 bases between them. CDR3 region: CASSLSGGNEQYF. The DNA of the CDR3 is TGTGCCAGCAGTTTATCGGGCGGGAACGAGCAGTACTTC.

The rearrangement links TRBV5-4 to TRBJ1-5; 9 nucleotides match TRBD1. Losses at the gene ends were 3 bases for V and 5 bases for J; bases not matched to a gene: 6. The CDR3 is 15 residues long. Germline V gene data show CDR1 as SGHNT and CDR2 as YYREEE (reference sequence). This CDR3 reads CASSWGQGRDQPQHF. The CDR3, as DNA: TGTGCCAGCAGCTGGGGACAGGGTCGGGATCAGCCCCAGCATTTT.

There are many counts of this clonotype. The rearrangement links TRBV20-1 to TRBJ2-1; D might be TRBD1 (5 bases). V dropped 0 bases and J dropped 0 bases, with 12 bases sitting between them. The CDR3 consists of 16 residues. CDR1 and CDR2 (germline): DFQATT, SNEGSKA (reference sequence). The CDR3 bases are TGCAGTGCTAGAGATAAGGGGCCTGGCTCCTACAATGAGCAGTTCTTC. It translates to CSARDKGPGSYNEQFF.

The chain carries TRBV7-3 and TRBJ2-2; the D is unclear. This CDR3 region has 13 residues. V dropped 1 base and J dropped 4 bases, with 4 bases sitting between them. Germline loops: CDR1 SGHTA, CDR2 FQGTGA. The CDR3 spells CASSLKSTGELFF. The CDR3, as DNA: TGTGCCAGCAGCTTAAAGAGCACCGGGGAGCTGTTTTTT.

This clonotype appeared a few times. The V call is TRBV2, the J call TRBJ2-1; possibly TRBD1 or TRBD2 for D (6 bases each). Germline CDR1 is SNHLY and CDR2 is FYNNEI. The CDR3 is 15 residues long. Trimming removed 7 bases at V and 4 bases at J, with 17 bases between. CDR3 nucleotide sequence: TGTGCCAGCACGGCGATGGGGGGCCGGTACAATGAGCAGTTCTTC. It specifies CASTAMGGRYNEQFF.

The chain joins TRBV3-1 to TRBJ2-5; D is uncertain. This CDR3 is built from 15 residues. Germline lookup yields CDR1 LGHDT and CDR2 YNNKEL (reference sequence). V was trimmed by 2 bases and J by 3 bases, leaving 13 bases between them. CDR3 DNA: TGTGCCAGCAGCCAAAGGACCTTACTAAAAGAGACCCAGTACTTC. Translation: CASSQRTLLKETQYF.

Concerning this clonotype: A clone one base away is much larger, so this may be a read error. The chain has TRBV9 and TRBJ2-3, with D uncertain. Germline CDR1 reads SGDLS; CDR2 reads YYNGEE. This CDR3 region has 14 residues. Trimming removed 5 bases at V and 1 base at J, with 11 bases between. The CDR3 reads CASSGSGRTDTQYF. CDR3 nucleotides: TGTGCCAGCAGTGGATCGGGCCGCACAGATACGCAGTATTTT.

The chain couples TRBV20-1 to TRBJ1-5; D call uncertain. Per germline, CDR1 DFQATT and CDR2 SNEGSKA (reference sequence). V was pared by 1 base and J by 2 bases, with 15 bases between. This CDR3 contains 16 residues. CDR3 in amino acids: CSARVPPYMGNQPQHF. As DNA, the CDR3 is TGCAGTGCTAGAGTCCCGCCTTACATGGGCAATCAGCCCCAGCATTTT.

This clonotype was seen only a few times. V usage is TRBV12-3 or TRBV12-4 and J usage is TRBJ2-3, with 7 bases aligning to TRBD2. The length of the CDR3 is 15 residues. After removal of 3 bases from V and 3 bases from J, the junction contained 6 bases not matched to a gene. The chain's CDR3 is CASSLAGVPTDTQYF. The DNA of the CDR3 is TGTGCCAGCAGTTTGGCGGGGGTTCCGACAGATACGCAGTATTTT.

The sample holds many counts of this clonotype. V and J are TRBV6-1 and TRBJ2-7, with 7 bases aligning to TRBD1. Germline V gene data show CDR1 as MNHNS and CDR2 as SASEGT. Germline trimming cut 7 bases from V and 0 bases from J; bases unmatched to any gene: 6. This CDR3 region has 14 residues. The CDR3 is CASNRQGSSYEQYV. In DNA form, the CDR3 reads TGTGCCAGCAACAGACAGGGTAGCTCCTACGAGCAGTACGTC.

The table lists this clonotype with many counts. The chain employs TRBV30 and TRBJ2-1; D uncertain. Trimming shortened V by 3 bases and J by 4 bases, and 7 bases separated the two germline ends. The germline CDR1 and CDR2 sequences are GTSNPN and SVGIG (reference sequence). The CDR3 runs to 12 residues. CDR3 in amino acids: CAWRAPYNEQFF. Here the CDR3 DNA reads TGTGCCTGGAGGGCCCCATACAATGAGCAGTTCTTC.

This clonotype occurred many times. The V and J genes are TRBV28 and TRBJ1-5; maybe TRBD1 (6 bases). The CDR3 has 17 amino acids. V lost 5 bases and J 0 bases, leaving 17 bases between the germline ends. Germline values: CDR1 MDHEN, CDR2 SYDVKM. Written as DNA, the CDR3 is TGTGCCAGCAGTCTCAGGGGATGGACCGATAGCAATCAGCCCCAGCATTTT. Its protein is CASSLRGWTDSNQPQHF.